This entry features one T cell receptor beta chain sequence. Data came from immunoSEQ multiplex PCR; TCRdb stores just in-frame clones and leaves some out. The table lists 140,000 to 150,000 clones, more than 85% of them singletons. These data belong to a study of T cell responses to AZD1222 COVID-19 vaccine. V lost 0 bases to trimming and J lost 0 bases, with 15 bases between them. Per germline, CDR1 SGDLS and CDR2 YYNGEE. This CDR3 contains 17 residues. The source is an adult in good health. The sample here was peripheral blood, taken on day 0 of AZD1222 vaccination. The V and J genes are TRBV9 and TRBJ1-1; D unclear. CDR3 protein: CASSVGRRATMNTEAFF. The CDR3 bases are TGTGCCAGCAGCGTAGGGCGGAGGGCGACCATGAACACTGAAGCTTTCTTT.